The clone carrying this TCR beta chain was recorded a few times. TCRdb reprocessed the reads with MiXCR, giving one entry per CDR3 protein. The sample has around 210,000 distinct CDR3 sequences; around 6.6% are singletons. The sample comes from a study of T cell repertoires in cytomegalovirus infection. Across the whole study: It was the public TCR beta signatures that indicated both CMV infection and matching HLA type.

Sequenced: PBMCs. The receptor was derived from a human donor in good health (CMV status not recorded). Some clones in this sample may be carry-over from other donors' samples.

The CDR3 sequence: CASKGGGNQPQHF. The CDR3 DNA is TGTGCCAGCAAGGGCGGTGGCAATCAGCCCCAGCATTTT. The chain links TRBV28 to TRBJ1-5, with D unclear. The CDR3 has 13 amino acids. In germline, CDR1 is MDHEN, CDR2 SYDVKM. V gave up 7 bases and J gave up 2 bases, with 9 bases separating them.